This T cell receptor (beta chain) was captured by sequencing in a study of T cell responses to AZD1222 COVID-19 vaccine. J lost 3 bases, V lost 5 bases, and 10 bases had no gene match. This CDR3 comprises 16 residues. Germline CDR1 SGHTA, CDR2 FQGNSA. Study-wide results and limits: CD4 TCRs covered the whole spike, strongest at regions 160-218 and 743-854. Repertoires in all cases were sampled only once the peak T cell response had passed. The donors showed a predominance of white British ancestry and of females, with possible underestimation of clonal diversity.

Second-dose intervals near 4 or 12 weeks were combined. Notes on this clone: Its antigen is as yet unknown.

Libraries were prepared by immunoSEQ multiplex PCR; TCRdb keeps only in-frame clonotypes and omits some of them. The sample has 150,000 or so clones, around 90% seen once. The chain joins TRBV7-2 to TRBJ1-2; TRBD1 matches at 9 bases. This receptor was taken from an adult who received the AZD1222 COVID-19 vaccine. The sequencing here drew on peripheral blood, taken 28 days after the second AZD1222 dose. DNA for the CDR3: TGTGCCAGCAGCCAAGACCCCGGGACAGGGTACTATGGCTACACCTTC. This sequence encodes CASSQDPGTGYYGYTF.